This TCR beta chain derives from a study of CD8 T cells in Susac syndrome. General observations from the study: That the number of individuals in its TCR sequencing and HLA analysis was relatively small was acknowledged by the study.

The CD8+ and CD4+ T cells were isolated magnetically using a negative isolation approach, whereas the TEMRA cells were enriched by FACS. With regard to this clonotype: Its specificity is not known.

After extraction with the RNeasy kit, about 0.45 to 1 ug of the RNA was reverse transcribed using random hexamers. By means of immunoSEQ multiplex PCR, TCR beta CDR3 spanning 54 Vbeta and 13 Jbeta underwent amplification. TCRdb re-analysed the immunoSEQ multiplex PCR reads in MiXCR, keeping a single row per CDR3 protein. Of hundreds of thousands of distinct CDR3 sequences in the sample, 65% to 90% were seen once. The germline V gene encodes CDR1 KGHSH and CDR2 LQKENI. J lost 2 bases, V lost 5 bases, and 2 bases had no gene match. This CDR3 spans 15 amino acids. The V gene is TRBV18, the J gene TRBJ2-2, with 10 bases matching TRBD2. The clonotype was recovered from a human donor with multiple sclerosis. Sample: CD8+ T cells from PBMCs. Here the CDR3 reads CASSTSGVNTGELFF. In DNA, the CDR3 is TGTGCCAGCTCAACTAGCGGGGTTAACACCGGGGAGCTGTTTTTT.